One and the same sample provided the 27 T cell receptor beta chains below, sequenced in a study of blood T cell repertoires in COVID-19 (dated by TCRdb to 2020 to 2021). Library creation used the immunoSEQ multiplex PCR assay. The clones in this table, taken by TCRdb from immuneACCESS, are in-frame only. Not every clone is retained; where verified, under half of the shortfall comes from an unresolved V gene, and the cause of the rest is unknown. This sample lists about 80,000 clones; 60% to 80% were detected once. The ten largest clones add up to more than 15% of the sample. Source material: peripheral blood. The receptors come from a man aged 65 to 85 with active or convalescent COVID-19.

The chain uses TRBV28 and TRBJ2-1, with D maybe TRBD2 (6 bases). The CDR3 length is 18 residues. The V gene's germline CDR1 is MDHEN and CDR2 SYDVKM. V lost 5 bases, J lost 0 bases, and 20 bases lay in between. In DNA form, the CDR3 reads TGTGCCAGCAGTCTAGCCCCCCTAGGACTAAGCTCCTACAATGAGCAGTTCTTC. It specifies CASSLAPLGLSSYNEQFF.

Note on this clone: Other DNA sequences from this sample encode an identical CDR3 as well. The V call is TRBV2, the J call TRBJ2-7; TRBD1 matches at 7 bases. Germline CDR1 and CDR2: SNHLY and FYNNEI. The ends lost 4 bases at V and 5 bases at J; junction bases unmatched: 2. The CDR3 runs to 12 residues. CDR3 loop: CASSVDRNEQYF. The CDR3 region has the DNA TGTGCCAGCAGTGTGGACAGGAACGAGCAGTACTTC.

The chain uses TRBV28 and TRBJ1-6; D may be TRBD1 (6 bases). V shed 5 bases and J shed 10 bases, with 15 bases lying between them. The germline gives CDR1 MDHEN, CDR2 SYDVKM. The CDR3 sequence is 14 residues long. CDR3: CASSGGQSASPLHF. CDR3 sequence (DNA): TGTGCCAGCAGTGGGGGACAATCGGCATCACCCCTCCACTTT.

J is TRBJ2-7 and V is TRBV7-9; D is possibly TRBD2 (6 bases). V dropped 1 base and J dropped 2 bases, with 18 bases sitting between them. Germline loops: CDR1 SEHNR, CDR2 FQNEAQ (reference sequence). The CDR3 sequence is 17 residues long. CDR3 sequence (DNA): TGTGCCAGCAGCTTAGGAGGTGCGGGTAGCGGAACCTACGAGCAGTACTTC. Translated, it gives CASSLGGAGSGTYEQYF.

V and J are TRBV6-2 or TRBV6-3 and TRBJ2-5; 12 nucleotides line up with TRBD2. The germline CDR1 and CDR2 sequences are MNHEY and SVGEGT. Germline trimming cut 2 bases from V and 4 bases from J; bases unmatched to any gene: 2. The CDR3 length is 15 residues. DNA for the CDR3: TGTGCCAGCAGTTACCTAGCGGGGGGGCTAGAGACCCAGTACTTC. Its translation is CASSYLAGGLETQYF.

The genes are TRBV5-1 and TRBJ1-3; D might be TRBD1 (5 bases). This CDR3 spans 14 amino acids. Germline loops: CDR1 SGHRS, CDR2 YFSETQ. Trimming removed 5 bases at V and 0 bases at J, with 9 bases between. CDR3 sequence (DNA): TGCGCCAGCAGACAGGAGAGCTCTGGAAACACCATATATTTT. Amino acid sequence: CASRQESSGNTIYF.

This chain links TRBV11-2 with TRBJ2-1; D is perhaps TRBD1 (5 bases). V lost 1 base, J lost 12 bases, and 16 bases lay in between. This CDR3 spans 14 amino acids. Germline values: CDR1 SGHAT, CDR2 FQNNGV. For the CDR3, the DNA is TGTGCCAGCAGCTTAGGGGTCTCAGGGAACGGGCAGTTCTTC. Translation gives CASSLGVSGNGQFF.

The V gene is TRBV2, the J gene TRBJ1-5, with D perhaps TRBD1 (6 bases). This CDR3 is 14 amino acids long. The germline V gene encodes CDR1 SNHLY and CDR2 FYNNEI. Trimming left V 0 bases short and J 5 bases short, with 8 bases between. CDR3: CASSEASGDQPQHF. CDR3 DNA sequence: TGTGCCAGCAGTGAAGCGTCAGGGGATCAGCCCCAGCATTTT.

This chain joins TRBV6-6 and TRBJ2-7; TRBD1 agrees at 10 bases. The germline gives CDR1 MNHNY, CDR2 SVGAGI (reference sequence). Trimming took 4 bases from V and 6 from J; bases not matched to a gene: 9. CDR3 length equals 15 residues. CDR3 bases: TGTGCCAGCAGTTCTGCCGGGACAGGGGTCCCCGAGCAGTACTTC. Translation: CASSSAGTGVPEQYF.

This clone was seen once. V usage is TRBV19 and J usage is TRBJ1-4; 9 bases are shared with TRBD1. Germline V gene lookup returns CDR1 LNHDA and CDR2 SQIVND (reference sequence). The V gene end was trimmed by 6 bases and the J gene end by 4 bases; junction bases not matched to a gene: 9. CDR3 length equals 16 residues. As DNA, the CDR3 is TGTGCCAGTAGCGTCACAGGGGGCGCGGGTAATGAAAAACTGTTTTTT. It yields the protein CASSVTGGAGNEKLFF.

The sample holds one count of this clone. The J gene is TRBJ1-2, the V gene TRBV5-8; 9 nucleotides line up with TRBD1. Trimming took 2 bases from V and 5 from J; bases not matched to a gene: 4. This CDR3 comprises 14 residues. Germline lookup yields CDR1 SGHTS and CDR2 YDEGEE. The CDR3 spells CASSFRTGVYGYTF. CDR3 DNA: TGTGCCAGCAGCTTCCGGACAGGGGTTTATGGCTACACCTTC.

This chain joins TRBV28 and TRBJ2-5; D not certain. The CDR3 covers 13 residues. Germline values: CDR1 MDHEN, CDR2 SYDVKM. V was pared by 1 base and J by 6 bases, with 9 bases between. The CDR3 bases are TGTGCCAGCAGTTTATCTCCCCCCCAGACCCAGTACTTC. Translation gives CASSLSPPQTQYF.

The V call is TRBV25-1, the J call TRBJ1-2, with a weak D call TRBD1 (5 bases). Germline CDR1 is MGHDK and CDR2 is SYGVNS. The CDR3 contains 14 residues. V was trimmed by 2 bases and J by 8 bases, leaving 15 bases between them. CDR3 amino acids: CASSEGPRVGGYTF. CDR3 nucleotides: TGTGCCAGCAGTGAAGGTCCCAGGGTCGGAGGCTACACCTTC.

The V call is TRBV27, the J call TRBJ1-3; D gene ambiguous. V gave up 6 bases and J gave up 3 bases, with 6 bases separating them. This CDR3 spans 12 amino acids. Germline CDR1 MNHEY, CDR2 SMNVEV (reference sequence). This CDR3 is CASSNFGNTIYF. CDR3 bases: TGTGCCAGCAGCAATTTTGGAAACACCATATATTTT.

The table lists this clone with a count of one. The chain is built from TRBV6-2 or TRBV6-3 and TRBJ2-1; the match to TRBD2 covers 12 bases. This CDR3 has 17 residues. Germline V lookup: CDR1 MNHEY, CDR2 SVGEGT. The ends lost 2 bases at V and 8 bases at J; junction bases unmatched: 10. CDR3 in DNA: TGTGCCAGCAGTTACGCTCAACGAGGACTAGCGGGGTATGAGCAGTTCTTC. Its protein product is CASSYAQRGLAGYEQFF.

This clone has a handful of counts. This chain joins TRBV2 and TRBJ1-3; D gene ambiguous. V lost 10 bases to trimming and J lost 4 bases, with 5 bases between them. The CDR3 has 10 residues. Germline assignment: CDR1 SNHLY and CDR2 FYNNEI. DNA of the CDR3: TGTGCCACCTCCGGAAACACCATATATTTT. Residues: CATSGNTIYF.

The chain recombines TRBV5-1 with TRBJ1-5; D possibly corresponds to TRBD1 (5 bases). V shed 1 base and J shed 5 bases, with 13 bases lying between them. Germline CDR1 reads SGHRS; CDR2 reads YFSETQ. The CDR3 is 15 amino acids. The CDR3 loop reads CASSLSGGIHQPQHF. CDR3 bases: TGCGCCAGCAGCTTGTCCGGGGGGATTCATCAGCCCCAGCATTTT.

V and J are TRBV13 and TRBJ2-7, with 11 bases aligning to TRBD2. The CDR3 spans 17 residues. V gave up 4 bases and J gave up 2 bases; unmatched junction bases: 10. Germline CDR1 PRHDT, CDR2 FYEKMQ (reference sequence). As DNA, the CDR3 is TGTGCCAGCAGCTCCAAACTCCTAGCGGGGGGTACCTACGAGCAGTACTTC. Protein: CASSSKLLAGGTYEQYF. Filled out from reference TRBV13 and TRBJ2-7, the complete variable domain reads AAGVIQSPRHLIKEKRETATLKCYPIPRHDTVYWYQQGPGQDPQFLISFYEKMQSDKGSIPDRFSAQQFSDYHSELNMSSLELGDSALYFCASSSKLLAGGTYEQYFGPGTRLTVT.

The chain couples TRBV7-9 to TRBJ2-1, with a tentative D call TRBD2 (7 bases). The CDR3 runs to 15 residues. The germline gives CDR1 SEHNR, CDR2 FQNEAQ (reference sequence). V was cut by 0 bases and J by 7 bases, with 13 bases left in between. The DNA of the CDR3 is TGTGCCAGCAGCTTAGCGGGGGGGCCTAGGAATGAGCAGTTCTTC. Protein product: CASSLAGGPRNEQFF.

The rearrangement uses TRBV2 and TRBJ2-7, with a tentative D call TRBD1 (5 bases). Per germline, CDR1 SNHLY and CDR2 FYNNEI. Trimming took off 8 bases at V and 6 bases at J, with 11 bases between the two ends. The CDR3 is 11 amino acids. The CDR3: CASGVGLEQYF. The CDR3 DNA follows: TGTGCCAGCGGGGTGGGGCTCGAGCAGTACTTC.

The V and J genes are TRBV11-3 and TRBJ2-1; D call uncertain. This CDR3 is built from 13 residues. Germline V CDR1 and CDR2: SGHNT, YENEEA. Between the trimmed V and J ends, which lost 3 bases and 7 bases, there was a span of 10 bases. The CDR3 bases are TGTGCCAGCAGCTTGAAATCGAGGAATGAGCAGTTCTTC. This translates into CASSLKSRNEQFF.

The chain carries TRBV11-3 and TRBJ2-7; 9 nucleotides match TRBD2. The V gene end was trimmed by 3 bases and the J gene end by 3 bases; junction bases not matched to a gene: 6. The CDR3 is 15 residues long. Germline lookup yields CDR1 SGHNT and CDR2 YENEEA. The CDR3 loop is CASSFPAGGDYEQYF. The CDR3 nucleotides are TGTGCCAGCAGCTTTCCTGCGGGGGGGGACTACGAGCAGTACTTC.

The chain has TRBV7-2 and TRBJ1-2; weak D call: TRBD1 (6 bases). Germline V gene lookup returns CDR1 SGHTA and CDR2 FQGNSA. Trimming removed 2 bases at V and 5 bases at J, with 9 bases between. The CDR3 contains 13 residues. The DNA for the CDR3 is TGTGCCAGCAGCTTATACAGGGATTATGGCTACACCTTC. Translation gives CASSLYRDYGYTF.

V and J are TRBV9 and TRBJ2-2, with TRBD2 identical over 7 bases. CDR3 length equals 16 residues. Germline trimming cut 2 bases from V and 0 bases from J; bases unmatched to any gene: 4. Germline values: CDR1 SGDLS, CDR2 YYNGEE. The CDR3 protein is CASSVAGVTNTGELFF. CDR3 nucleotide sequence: TGTGCCAGCAGCGTTGCGGGGGTGACGAACACCGGGGAGCTGTTTTTT.

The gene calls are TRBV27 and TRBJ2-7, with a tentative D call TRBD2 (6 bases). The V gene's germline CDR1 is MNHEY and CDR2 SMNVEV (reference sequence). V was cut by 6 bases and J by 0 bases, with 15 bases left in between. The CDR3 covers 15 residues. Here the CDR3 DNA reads TGTGCCAGCAGCCCTCGGACTATTCTCTCCTACGAGCAGTACTTC. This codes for CASSPRTILSYEQYF.

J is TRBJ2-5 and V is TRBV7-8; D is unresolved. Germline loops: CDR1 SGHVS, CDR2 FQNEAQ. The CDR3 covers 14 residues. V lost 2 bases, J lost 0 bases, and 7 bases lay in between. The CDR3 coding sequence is TGTGCCAGCAGCTTATCCAGGTACCAAGAGACCCAGTACTTC. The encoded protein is CASSLSRYQETQYF.

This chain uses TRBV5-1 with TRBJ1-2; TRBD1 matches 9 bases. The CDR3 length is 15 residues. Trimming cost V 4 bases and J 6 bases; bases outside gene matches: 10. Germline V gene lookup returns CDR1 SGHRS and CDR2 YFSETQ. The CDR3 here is CASSTGQGIVHGYTF. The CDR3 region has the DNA TGCGCCAGCAGCACAGGACAGGGGATTGTACATGGCTACACCTTC.